A selection of T cell receptor beta chains follows, all from one sample in a study of blood T cell repertoires in COVID-19. Clones were sequenced by immunoSEQ multiplex PCR, and TCRdb holds only the in-frame ones, with some missing. The repertoire includes 250,000 or so clones, 84% of them detected once, and approximately 1.8% sits in the top ten. The sequencing sample was made of PBMCs or T cells enriched from blood (not recorded which). The source of these receptors is a man in his fifties or sixties who had recovered from COVID-19. The conserved cysteine and the conserved F or W are not part of the CDR3 here. Clone size, where shown, is once, few, many, or a class for clones that have expanded.

>TRBJ2-1|TRBV6-5|few
ASSSSIRGNEQF
>TRBJ1-1|TRBV7-3|.
ASSLMGGTEAF
>TRBJ1-2|TRBV3-1/TRBV3-2|.
ASSPLPGGPFNYGYT
>TRBJ2-3|TRBV7-9|.
ASRYRASTDTQY
>TRBJ1-1|TRBV6-5|.
ASSWQGLNTEAF
>TRBJ2-4|TRBV5-6|few
ASSLLDRNIQY
>TRBJ1-1|TRBV27|.
ASSYRENTEAF
>TRBJ1-2|TRBV27|.
ASSLGQGALGYT
>TRBJ2-4|TRBV2|once
ASRPRDKNIQY
>TRBJ1-1|TRBV19|few
ASTRGLLTEAF
>TRBJ2-7|TRBV7-9|.
ASSTSLTGYEQY
>TRBJ2-7|TRBV18|.
ASSPPGGPSSTYEQY
>TRBJ1-1|TRBV6-1|.
ASSETGWDTEAF
>TRBJ2-6|TRBV6-6|.
ASSRRDRSGSGANVLT
>TRBJ1-2|TRBV11-3|.
ASSFDRALPYGYT
>TRBJ2-3|TRBV5-5|.
ASSLLTSTSTDTQY
>TRBJ2-5|TRBV7-6|.
ASSPYRGGGKETQY
>TRBJ2-7|TRBV10-3|.
AISESTDGDEQY
>TRBJ1-2|TRBV9|.
ASSVLAGQGNFGYT
>TRBJ1-3|TRBV18|.
ASSHDSSGNTIY
>TRBJ1-2|TRBV2|.
ASSELPGGVGYT
>TRBJ1-2|TRBV6-5|once
ASTRGTAGYT
>TRBJ2-1|TRBV18|.
ASSPAGQLPSSYNEQF
>TRBJ1-2|TRBV10-3|.
AISELDMGYGYT
>TRBJ1-1|TRBV29-1|.
SVDQGTSNTEAF
>TRBJ1-2|TRBV12-3/TRBV12-4|.
ASSPSPNYGYT
>TRBJ1-1|TRBV27|.
ASSLQGWGTEAF
>TRBJ2-1|TRBV25-1|few
ASSGTGSLAYEQF
>TRBJ2-7|TRBV5-1|.
ASSWDRGSYEQY
>TRBJ2-3|TRBV5-1|.
ASSLVQGAPDTQY
>TRBJ2-1|TRBV7-2|.
ASSLSLFSYNEQF
>TRBJ2-2|TRBV19|.
ASTKGIAFSSGELF
>TRBJ2-2|TRBV4-2|.
ASSQPTSGGNTGELF
>TRBJ2-2|TRBV6-6|.
ASSYSPGQNTGELF
>TRBJ2-2|TRBV5-5|.
ASSYWTGPTGELF
>TRBJ1-2|TRBV3-1/TRBV3-2|.
ASSQDGRGGYT
>TRBJ2-1|TRBV11-1|.
ASSEDWDRGYNEQF
>TRBJ1-2|TRBV3-1/TRBV3-2|.
ASRTDREGGYT
>TRBJ2-1|TRBV27|.
ASSLRTPREVEQF
>TRBJ2-5|TRBV4-3|once
ASSQVAGAGRETQY
>TRBJ2-3|TRBV6-5|.
ASSYGARGTDTQY
>TRBJ2-1|TRBV25-1|.
ASTLAGGPFEQF
>TRBJ2-4|TRBV11-1|few
ASSFQQGDIQY
>TRBJ1-3|TRBV6-5|.
ASSRTVTSGNTIY
>TRBJ1-2|TRBV27|.
ASSKQQGVYGYT
>TRBJ2-5|TRBV12-3/TRBV12-4|.
ASSGWETQY
>TRBJ2-7|TRBV5-1|.
ASRTGSEQY
>TRBJ2-5|TRBV5-6|.
ASSLGDRGETQY
>TRBJ2-5|TRBV7-9|.
ASSPPGLKETQY
>TRBJ1-2|TRBV25-1|.
ASSELAGQGLYGYT
>TRBJ2-5|TRBV5-1|.
ASSLGDSWGTQY
>TRBJ1-4|TRBV5-1|.
ASSLGTGLNEKLF
>TRBJ1-1|TRBV20-1|.
SALSGSEAF
>TRBJ2-1|TRBV9|.
ASSITSGVVNEQF
>TRBJ1-6|TRBV18|.
ASSPDGQGTTSPLH
>TRBJ2-7|TRBV18|.
ASSPSSDRGYEQY
>TRBJ1-4|TRBV12-3/TRBV12-4|once
ASSIGGEKLF
>TRBJ1-4|TRBV15|.
ATSSRTGVGEKLF
>TRBJ1-1|TRBV7-3|.
ASSLTNRRTEAF